This T cell receptor (beta chain) was sequenced during a study of molecular identifiers for immune sequencing clone quantification. MiXCR was run by TCRdb on the PCR reads, yielding one entry per CDR3 protein. In the table there are 550,000 to 750,000 distinct CDR3 sequences, about 20% of which are singletons. This clonotype came up many times. Its antigen is currently unknown. Germline CDR1 reads SGHTA; CDR2 reads FQGNSA. The V and J ends lost 5 bases and 1 base respectively, with 13 bases between them. The CDR3 extends over 15 amino acids. Study-level results: Single-cell amounts of spiked Jurkat TCR RNA were reportedly detectable among over 750,000 naive cells.

The receptor comes from a human donor in good health. Some libraries in this study had Jurkat cell RNA spiked in. This chain uses TRBV7-2 with TRBJ2-3; D gene ambiguous. Material for sequencing was naive CD8+ T cells from blood, with Jurkat cell RNA spiked in. The subset is: FACS-sorted CD8+CD4-CCR7+CD45RA+ naive T cells. The CDR3 DNA follows: TGTGCCAGCAGCCCGTACGCCTTTGGCACAGATACGCAGTATTTT. Protein sequence: CASSPYAFGTDTQYF. Looking up the rest from reference TRBV7-2 and TRBJ2-3 gives the full variable domain: GAGVSQSPSNKVTEKGKDVELRCDPISGHTALYWYRQSLGQGLEFLIYFQGNSAPDKSGLPSDRFSAERTGGSVSTLTIQRTQQEDSAVYLCASSPYAFGTDTQYFGPGTRLTVL.